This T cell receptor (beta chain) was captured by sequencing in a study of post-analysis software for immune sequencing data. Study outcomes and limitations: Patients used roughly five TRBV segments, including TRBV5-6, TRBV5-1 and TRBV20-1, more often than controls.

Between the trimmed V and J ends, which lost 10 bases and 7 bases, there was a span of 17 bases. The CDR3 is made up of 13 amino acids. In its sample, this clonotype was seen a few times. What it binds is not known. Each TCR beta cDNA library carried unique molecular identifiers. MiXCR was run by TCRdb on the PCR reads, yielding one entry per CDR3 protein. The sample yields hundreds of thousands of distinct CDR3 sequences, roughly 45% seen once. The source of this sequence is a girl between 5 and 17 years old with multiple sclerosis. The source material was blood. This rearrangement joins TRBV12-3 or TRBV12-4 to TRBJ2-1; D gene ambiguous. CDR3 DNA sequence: TGTGCCACAGCCCCCGATGGAGTGAATGAGCAGTTCTTC. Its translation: CATAPDGVNEQFF.